In this sample, the clone carrying this TCR beta chain turned up many times. This CDR3 is built from 14 residues. Per the germline V gene, CDR1 is SGHRS and CDR2 is YFSETQ. The J segment lost 3 bases and the V segment lost 0 bases, leaving 0 bases of the junction unmatched. The authors' total RNA extraction used unfractionated whole blood. This sample is drawn from a study of human T cells and chemical hapten exposure. Individual cDNA molecules had unique molecular identifiers attached to them by the library. Study processing details: Samples ranged from about 20,000 to 700,000 TCRs, with a median of roughly 93,000. From the 5' RACE reads, TCRdb called clonotypes with MiXCR, one entry per CDR3 protein. The V and J calls here are based on TCRdb, not the publication. The data hold roughly 81,000 distinct CDR3 sequences, with about 7.7% observed a single time.

This rearrangement joins TRBV5-1 to TRBJ2-1, with 7 bases lining up with TRBD1. This receptor was taken from a male donor in good health. CDR3 residues: CASSLGQGYNEQFF. CDR3 coding DNA: TGCGCCAGCAGCTTGGGACAGGGCTACAATGAGCAGTTCTTC.